This T cell receptor beta chain comes out of a study of T cells in Graves' hyperthyroidism and ophthalmopathy. This clonotype was counted many times. TCR beta CDR3 region amplification was performed from RNA transcripts. Initially, a first-round RT-PCR of the TCR CDR3 employed the HTBI primer set. In TCRdb, the multiplex PCR reads were re-called with MiXCR into one record per CDR3 protein. The table shows nearly 600,000 distinct CDR3 sequences, with approximately 14% occurring only once. The CDR3 consists of 12 residues. Looked up from germline, CDR1 is GTSNPN and CDR2 is SVGIG (reference sequence). The junction had 3 bases not matched to a gene; V was cut back by 5 bases and J by 4 bases.

Input material: blood. The receptor was isolated from a woman younger than 45 with Graves' hyperthyroidism that later progressed to Graves' ophthalmopathy. This chain joins TRBV30 and TRBJ1-1; TRBD1 aligns across 8 bases. In DNA, the CDR3 is TGTGCCTGGGGACAGGGATTCACTGAAGCTTTCTTT. Protein sequence: CAWGQGFTEAFF.